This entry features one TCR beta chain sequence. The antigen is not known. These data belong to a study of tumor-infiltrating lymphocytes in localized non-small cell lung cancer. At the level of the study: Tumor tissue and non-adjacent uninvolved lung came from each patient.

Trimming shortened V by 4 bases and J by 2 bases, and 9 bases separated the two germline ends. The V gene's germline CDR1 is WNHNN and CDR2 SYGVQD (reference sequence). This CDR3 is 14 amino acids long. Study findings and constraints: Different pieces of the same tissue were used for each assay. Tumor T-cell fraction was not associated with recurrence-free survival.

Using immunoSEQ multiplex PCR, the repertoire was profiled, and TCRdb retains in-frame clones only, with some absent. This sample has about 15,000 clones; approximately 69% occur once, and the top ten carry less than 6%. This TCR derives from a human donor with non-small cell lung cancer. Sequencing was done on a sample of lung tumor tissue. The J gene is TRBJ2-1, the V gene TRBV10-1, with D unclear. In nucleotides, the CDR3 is TGCGCCAGCAGTGGGCCTCAACCCTACAATGAGCAGTTCTTC. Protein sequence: CASSGPQPYNEQFF.